These 20 T cell receptor beta chains came from one sample sequenced in a study of T cell repertoires in cytomegalovirus infection. TCRdb itself ran the reads through MiXCR, one entry per CDR3 protein. Of more than 200,000 distinct CDR3 sequences in the sample, roughly 9% are singletons; the top ten hold about 15%. Sequencing used PBMCs. The receptors stem from a human donor in good health (CMV status not recorded). Some clones in this sample may be carry-over from other donors' samples.

The rearrangement links TRBV5-1 to TRBJ2-2, with D possibly being TRBD2 (5 bases). V was pared by 2 bases and J by 2 bases, with 13 bases between. Germline CDR1 SGHRS, CDR2 YFSETQ. The CDR3 loop spans 16 amino acids. Written as DNA, the CDR3 is TGCGCCAGCAGCTTACTGCCGGGAACCAACACCGGGGAGCTGTTTTTT. It encodes CASSLLPGTNTGELFF.

This clonotype turned up a few times. The CDR3 protein is CASSEGGVGQPQHF. CDR3 in DNA: TGTGCCAGCAGTGAGGGTGGGGTCGGCCAGCCCCAGCATTTT. V is TRBV6-1 and J is TRBJ1-5; no firm D call. The germline V and J ends were trimmed by 3 bases and 7 bases, with 13 bases remaining between them. Germline values: CDR1 MNHNS, CDR2 SASEGT. This CDR3 spans 14 amino acids.

The V and J genes are TRBV28 and TRBJ1-5; 8 positions match TRBD1. Germline V CDR1 and CDR2: MDHEN, SYDVKM. CDR3 size: 16 residues. J gave up 7 bases and V 7 bases, and 15 bases lay outside the gene matches. CDR3 bases: TGTGCCAGCAATCTTGGGGCAGGGGGCCGTCGGCAGCCCCAGCATTTT. Its translation is CASNLGAGGRRQPQHF. Full variable domain (rest looked up from reference TRBV28 and TRBJ1-5): DVKVTQSSRYLVKRTGEKVFLECVQDMDHENMFWYRQDPGLGLRLIYFSYDVKMKEKGDIPEGYSVSREKKERFSLILESASTNQTSMYLCASNLGAGGRRQPQHFGDGTRLSIL.

The V gene is TRBV3-1, the J gene TRBJ2-3, with 14 bases that match TRBD2. Trimming at V came to 4 bases and at J to 6 bases, leaving 6 bases not matched to a gene. The CDR3 has 16 amino acids. The germline gives CDR1 LGHDT, CDR2 YNNKEL (reference sequence). The CDR3: CASSPQTSGGADTQYF. CDR3 sequence (DNA): TGTGCCAGCAGCCCTCAGACTAGCGGGGGGGCTGATACGCAGTATTTT.

This clonotype was seen at least ten times. V gene TRBV6-1 combines with J gene TRBJ2-3; 7 bases map to TRBD2. CDR1 and CDR2 (germline): MNHNS, SASEGT. The V and J ends lost 7 bases and 4 bases, in that order; junction bases with no gene match: 8. There are 14 residues in the CDR3. CDR3 residues: CASTLRDYPDTQYF. The CDR3 DNA follows: TGTGCCAGCACCCTTCGGGACTACCCAGATACGCAGTATTTT.

This clonotype was detected many times. The V and J genes are TRBV7-8 and TRBJ2-7, with 9 nucleotides matching TRBD1. The CDR3 spans 17 residues. Germline V gene data show CDR1 as SGHVS and CDR2 as FQNEAQ. The junction had 13 bases not matched to a gene; V was cut back by 4 bases and J by 3 bases. The DNA for the CDR3 is TGTGCCAGCAGCTCGAAATATCCTGCGGGACAGGGCTACGAGCAGTACTTC. Translation: CASSSKYPAGQGYEQYF.

There are a few counts of this clonotype. The chain has TRBV6-6 and TRBJ1-1; no definite D call. The length of the CDR3 is 13 residues. V shed 1 base and J shed 1 base, with 4 bases lying between them. From germline, CDR1 is MNHNY and CDR2 SVGAGI (reference sequence). CDR3 in amino acids: CASSYFQNTEAFF. The CDR3 DNA reads as TGTGCCAGCAGTTACTTCCAGAACACTGAAGCTTTCTTT.

The chain joins TRBV2 to TRBJ1-6; 10 bases line up with TRBD1. Germline CDR1 SNHLY, CDR2 FYNNEI. This CDR3 comprises 15 residues. V was clipped by 10 bases and J by 7 bases; unmatched bases: 10. In DNA, the CDR3 is TGTGCCACCTCCGGTCCGGGACAGGGGAATTCACCCCTCCACTTT. It encodes CATSGPGQGNSPLHF. The full variable domain, with the rest looked up from reference TRBV2 and TRBJ1-6, is EPEVTQTPSHQVTQMGQEVILRCVPISNHLYFYWYRQILGQKVEFLVSFYNNEISEKSEIFDDQFSVERPDGSNFTLKIRSTKLEDSAMYFCATSGPGQGNSPLHFGNGTRLTVT.

In this sample, this clonotype turned up many times. V gene TRBV11-3 combines with J gene TRBJ1-1; D call uncertain. Trimming pared 1 base from V and 10 bases from J, leaving 10 bases between. Germline CDR1 SGHNT, CDR2 YENEEA. This CDR3 has 12 amino acids. The CDR3, as DNA: TGTGCCAGCAGCTTAGGGTACAGTGCAGCTTTCTTT. Its translation is CASSLGYSAAFF.

This clonotype came up many times. The chain carries TRBV7-8 and TRBJ2-2; D not resolved. Germline V lookup: CDR1 SGHVS, CDR2 FQNEAQ. There are 11 residues in the CDR3. V was shortened by 5 bases and J by 9 bases, with 7 bases between the two germline ends. This CDR3 reads CASSPVRELFF. CDR3 coding DNA: TGTGCCAGCAGCCCCGTTAGGGAGCTGTTTTTT.

This clonotype was seen only a few times. V gene TRBV28 combines with J gene TRBJ1-1, with D maybe TRBD1 (5 bases). The germline gives CDR1 MDHEN, CDR2 SYDVKM. Trimming shortened V by 3 bases and J by 6 bases, and 11 bases separated the two germline ends. This CDR3 comprises 13 residues. CDR3 loop: CASSFMGVPEAFF. CDR3 nucleotide sequence: TGTGCCAGCAGTTTCATGGGGGTGCCTGAAGCTTTCTTT.

The chain uses TRBV20-1 and TRBJ2-3; D perhaps matches TRBD2 (6 bases). The CDR3 contains 15 residues. Trimming shortened V by 1 base and J by 4 bases, and 15 bases separated the two germline ends. Looked up from germline, CDR1 is DFQATT and CDR2 is SNEGSKA (reference sequence). CDR3 protein: CSARGQEGPADTQYF. Here the CDR3 DNA reads TGCAGTGCTAGAGGGCAGGAGGGGCCGGCAGATACGCAGTATTTT.

This clonotype occurred a few times. V is TRBV2 and J is TRBJ1-2, with unresolved D. CDR1 and CDR2 from the germline V gene are SNHLY and FYNNEI. Trimming removed 2 bases from V and 6 bases from J, with 16 bases in between. The CDR3 extends over 15 amino acids. This CDR3 reads CASSETVLLRDGYTF. The CDR3 DNA is TGTGCCAGCAGTGAAACCGTACTTCTTCGGGATGGCTACACCTTC.

This clonotype was counted many times. The chain has TRBV7-2 and TRBJ2-7; 12 bases match TRBD2. The CDR3 is made up of 15 amino acids. V lost 8 bases, J lost 2 bases, and 7 bases stayed unmatched. Per germline, CDR1 SGHTA and CDR2 FQGNSA. The CDR3 here is CASGPLAGGPYEQYF. The CDR3 coding sequence is TGTGCCAGCGGACCACTAGCGGGGGGCCCCTACGAGCAGTACTTC.

Many counts were recorded for this clonotype. The J gene is TRBJ2-3, the V gene TRBV28, with D perhaps matching TRBD1 (5 bases). V lost 9 bases and J 2 bases, leaving 15 bases between the germline ends. The CDR3 is 14 amino acids. Germline assignment: CDR1 MDHEN and CDR2 SYDVKM. Written as DNA, the CDR3 is TGTGCCAGTACCCAGCCAGGGCCCACAGATACGCAGTATTTT. Encoded protein: CASTQPGPTDTQYF. The whole variable domain, remainder taken from reference TRBV28 and TRBJ2-3, is DVKVTQSSRYLVKRTGEKVFLECVQDMDHENMFWYRQDPGLGLRLIYFSYDVKMKEKGDIPEGYSVSREKKERFSLILESASTNQTSMYLCASTQPGPTDTQYFGPGTRLTVL.

Ten or more counts support this clonotype. The gene calls are TRBV29-1 and TRBJ1-1; D possibly corresponds to TRBD1 (5 bases). This CDR3 has 15 amino acids. The germline V gene has CDR1 SQVTM and CDR2 ANQGSEA. The germline V and J ends were trimmed by 8 bases and 4 bases, with 23 bases remaining between them. In DNA form, the CDR3 reads TGCAGCTCCCTGGGGCAGGGAGGCGGTGGCACTGAAGCTTTCTTT. It yields the protein CSSLGQGGGGTEAFF.

This clonotype was recorded at least ten times. This chain uses TRBV6-1 with TRBJ2-7; either TRBD1 or TRBD2 may fit D (5 bases each). Germline V gene lookup returns CDR1 MNHNS and CDR2 SASEGT. Trimming shortened V by 3 bases and J by 1 base, and 7 bases separated the two germline ends. The CDR3 sequence is 13 residues long. CDR3 residues: CASSDWGSYEQYF. Written as DNA, the CDR3 is TGTGCCAGCAGTGATTGGGGGTCCTACGAGCAGTACTTC.

This clonotype was counted at least ten times. The chain's CDR3 is CANRGLAVRDTQYF. Here the CDR3 DNA reads TGTGCCAACAGAGGGCTAGCGGTTCGGGATACGCAGTATTTT. The rearrangement joins TRBV2 to TRBJ2-3; 7 bases line up with TRBD2. The V gene's germline CDR1 is SNHLY and CDR2 FYNNEI. J was trimmed by 6 bases and V by 10 bases; bases with no gene match: 13. The CDR3 has 14 residues.

This clonotype was seen repeatedly, ten times or more. The chain uses TRBV7-2 and TRBJ2-7; D tentatively reads TRBD1 or TRBD2 (5 bases each). V lost 5 bases and J 5 bases, leaving 10 bases between the germline ends. Germline V gives CDR1 SGHTA, CDR2 FQGNSA. The CDR3 is 12 residues long. The DNA for the CDR3 is TGTGCCAGCAGCCGGGGCCCTCACGAGCAGTACTTC. Its protein is CASSRGPHEQYF.

This clonotype appeared many times. The chain employs TRBV10-2 and TRBJ1-2; TRBD1 matches at 9 bases. The V and J ends lost 0 bases and 6 bases, in that order; junction bases with no gene match: 17. The CDR3 contains 19 residues. Germline V lookup: CDR1 WSHSY, CDR2 SAAADI. CDR3 coding DNA: TGCGCCAGCAGTGAGTCGGGACGCGGGTTTGGGACAGGGAGAGATGGCTACACCTTC. Translated, it gives CASSESGRGFGTGRDGYTF.